This T cell receptor (beta chain) was identified in a study of cytomegalovirus exposure and HLA in healthy donors. General study findings and limits: CMV serostatus was the sole immune exposure data available.

The germline gives CDR1 SGHVS, CDR2 FQNEAQ. This CDR3 spans 12 amino acids. V was cut by 0 bases and J by 10 bases, with 7 bases left in between. Worth noting for this clone: Its target is not known.

PCR amplification relied on 60 Vbeta primers (plus 13 Jbeta primers). Libraries were prepared by immunoSEQ multiplex PCR; TCRdb keeps only in-frame clonotypes and omits some of them. Found here are around 170,000 clones, over 70% of them singletons; the top ten hold roughly 7%. The V and J genes are TRBV7-8 and TRBJ2-1; D is unclear. Sequences were obtained from PBMCs. The receptor's source is a woman aged 40 to 50 in good health and CMV-seropositive. The CDR3, as DNA: TGTGCCAGCAGCTTAGCGCGCTCGGAGCAGTTCTTC. It specifies CASSLARSEQFF.